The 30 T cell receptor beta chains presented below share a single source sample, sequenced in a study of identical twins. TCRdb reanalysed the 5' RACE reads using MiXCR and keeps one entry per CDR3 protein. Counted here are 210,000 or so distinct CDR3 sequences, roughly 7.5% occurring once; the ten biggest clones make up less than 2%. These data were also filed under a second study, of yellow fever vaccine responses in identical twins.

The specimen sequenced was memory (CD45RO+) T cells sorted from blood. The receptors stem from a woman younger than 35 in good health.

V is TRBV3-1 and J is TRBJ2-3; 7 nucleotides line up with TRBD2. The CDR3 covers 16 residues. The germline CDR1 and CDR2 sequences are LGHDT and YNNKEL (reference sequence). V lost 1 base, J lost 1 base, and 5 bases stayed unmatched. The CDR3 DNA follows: TGTGCCAGCAGCCAAGGGGGGACTACCCGCACAGATACGCAGTATTTT. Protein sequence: CASSQGGTTRTDTQYF.

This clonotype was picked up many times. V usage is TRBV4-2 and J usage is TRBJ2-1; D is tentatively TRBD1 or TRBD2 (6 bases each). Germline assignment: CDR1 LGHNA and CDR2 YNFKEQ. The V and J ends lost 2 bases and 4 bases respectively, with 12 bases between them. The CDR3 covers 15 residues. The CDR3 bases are TGTGCCAGCAGCCAACAGACTAGGGGGTACAATGAGCAGTTCTTC. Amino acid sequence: CASSQQTRGYNEQFF.

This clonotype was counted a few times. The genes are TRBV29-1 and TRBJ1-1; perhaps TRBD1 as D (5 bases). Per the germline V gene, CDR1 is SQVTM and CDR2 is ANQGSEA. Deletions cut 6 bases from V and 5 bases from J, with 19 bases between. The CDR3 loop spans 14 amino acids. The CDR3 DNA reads TGCAGCGTCCGGGGGAGGACGGGGGGTACTGAAGCTTTCTTT. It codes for CSVRGRTGGTEAFF.

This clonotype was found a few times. The CDR3: CASSQSRRTGEKDSGRNEQFF. As DNA, the CDR3 is TGTGCCAGCAGCCAAAGTCGAAGGACGGGAGAAAAGGATTCGGGTCGCAATGAGCAGTTCTTC. The rearrangement uses TRBV3-1 and TRBJ2-1; possibly TRBD2 for D (6 bases). Germline CDR1 is LGHDT and CDR2 is YNNKEL (reference sequence). V was pared by 2 bases and J by 6 bases, with 32 bases between. The CDR3 is 21 residues long.

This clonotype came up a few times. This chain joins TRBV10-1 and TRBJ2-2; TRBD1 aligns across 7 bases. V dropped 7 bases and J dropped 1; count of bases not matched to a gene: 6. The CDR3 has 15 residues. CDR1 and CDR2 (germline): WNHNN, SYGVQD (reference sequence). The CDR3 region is CASMPPGGNTGELFF. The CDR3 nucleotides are TGCGCCAGCATGCCCCCAGGGGGGAACACCGGGGAGCTGTTTTTT.

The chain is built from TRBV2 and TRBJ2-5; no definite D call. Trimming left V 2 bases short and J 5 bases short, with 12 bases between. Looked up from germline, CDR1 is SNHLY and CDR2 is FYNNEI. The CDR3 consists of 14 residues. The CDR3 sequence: CASSETWAWETQYF. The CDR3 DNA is TGTGCCAGCAGTGAAACGTGGGCCTGGGAGACCCAGTACTTC.

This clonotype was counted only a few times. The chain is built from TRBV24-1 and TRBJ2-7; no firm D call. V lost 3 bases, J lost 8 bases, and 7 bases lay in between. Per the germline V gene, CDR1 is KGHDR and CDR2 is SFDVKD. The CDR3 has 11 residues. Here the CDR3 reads CATSDGPQQYF. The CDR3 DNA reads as TGTGCCACCAGTGATGGGCCCCAGCAGTACTTC.

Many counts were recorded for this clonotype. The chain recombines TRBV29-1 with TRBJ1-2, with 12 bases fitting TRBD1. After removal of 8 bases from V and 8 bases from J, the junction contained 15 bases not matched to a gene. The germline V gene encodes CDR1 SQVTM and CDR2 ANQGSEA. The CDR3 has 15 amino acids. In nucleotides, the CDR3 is TGCAGCATCGCGAATTCCGGGACAGGGGGCGAAGGCTACACCTTC. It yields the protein CSIANSGTGGEGYTF.

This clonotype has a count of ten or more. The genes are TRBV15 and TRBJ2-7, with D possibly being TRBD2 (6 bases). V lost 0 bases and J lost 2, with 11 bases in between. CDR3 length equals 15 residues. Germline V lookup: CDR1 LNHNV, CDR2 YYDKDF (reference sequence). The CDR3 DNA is TGTGCCACCAGCAGAGATCGGGGCGGGGCCTACGAGCAGTACTTC. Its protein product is CATSRDRGGAYEQYF.

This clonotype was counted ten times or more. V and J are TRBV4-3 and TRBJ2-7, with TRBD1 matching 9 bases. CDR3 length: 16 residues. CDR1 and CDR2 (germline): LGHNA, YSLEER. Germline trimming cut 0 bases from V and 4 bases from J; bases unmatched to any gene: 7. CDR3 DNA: TGCGCCAGCAGCCAAGAGGAGGGGACAGGGTGGTACGAGCAGTACTTC. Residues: CASSQEEGTGWYEQYF.

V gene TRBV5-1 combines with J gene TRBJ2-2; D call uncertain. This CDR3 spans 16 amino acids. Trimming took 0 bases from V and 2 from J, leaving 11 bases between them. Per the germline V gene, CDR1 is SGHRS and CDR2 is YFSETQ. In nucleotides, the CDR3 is TGCGCCAGCAGCTTGGGACTCTTAAGTAACACCGGGGAGCTGTTTTTT. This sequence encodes CASSLGLLSNTGELFF.

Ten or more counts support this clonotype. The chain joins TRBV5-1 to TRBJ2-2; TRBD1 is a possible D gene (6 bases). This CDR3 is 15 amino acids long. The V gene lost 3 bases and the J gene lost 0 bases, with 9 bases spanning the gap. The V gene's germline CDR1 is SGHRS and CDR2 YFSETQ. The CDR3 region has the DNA TGCGCCAGCAGCTGGACAGCTTCGAACACCGGGGAGCTGTTTTTT. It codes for CASSWTASNTGELFF.

CDR3 DNA: TGTGCCAGCTCACCAATCGGGAACACCGGGGAGCTGTTTTTT. It specifies CASSPIGNTGELFF. The gene calls are TRBV18 and TRBJ2-2; no firm D call. Germline CDR1 reads KGHSH; CDR2 reads LQKENI. The CDR3 is 14 residues long. V was trimmed by 2 bases and J by 1 base, leaving 5 bases between them.

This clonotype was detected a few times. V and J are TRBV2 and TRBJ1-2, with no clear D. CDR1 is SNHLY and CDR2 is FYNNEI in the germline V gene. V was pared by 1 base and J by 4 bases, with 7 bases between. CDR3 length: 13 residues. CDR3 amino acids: CASSEGGLYGYTF. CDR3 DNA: TGTGCCAGCAGTGAAGGAGGACTCTATGGCTACACCTTC.

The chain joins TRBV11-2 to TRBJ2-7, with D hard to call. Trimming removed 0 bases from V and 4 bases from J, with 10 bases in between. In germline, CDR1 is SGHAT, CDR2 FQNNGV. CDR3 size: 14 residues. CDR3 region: CASSLDISSYEQYF. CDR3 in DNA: TGTGCCAGCAGCTTAGATATCAGTTCGTACGAGCAGTACTTC.

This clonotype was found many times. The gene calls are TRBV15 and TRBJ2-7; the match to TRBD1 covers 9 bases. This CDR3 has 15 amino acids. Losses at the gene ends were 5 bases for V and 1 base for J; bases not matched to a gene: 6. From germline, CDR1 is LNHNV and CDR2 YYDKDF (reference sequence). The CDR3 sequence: CATSRGQGWSYEQYF. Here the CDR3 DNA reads TGTGCCACCAGCCGAGGACAGGGGTGGTCCTACGAGCAGTACTTC.

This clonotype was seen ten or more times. CDR3 nucleotides: TGCAGCGTGATTACCGGGACAGGGTGGAAAAGTCTCCCCCCCGGGGAGCTGTTTTTT. Translating it yields CSVITGTGWKSLPPGELFF. V gene TRBV29-1 combines with J gene TRBJ2-2; 9 nucleotides line up with TRBD1. V shed 6 bases and J 6 bases; nucleotides not matched to a gene: 23. Germline V lookup: CDR1 SQVTM, CDR2 ANQGSEA. CDR3 length: 19 amino acids.

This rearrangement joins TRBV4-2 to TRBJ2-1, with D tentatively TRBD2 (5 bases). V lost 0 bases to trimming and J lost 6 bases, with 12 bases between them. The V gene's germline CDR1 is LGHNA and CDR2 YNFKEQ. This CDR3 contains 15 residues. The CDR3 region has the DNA TGTGCCAGCAGCCAAGACTGGCGGGCCGGCAATGAGCAGTTCTTC. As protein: CASSQDWRAGNEQFF.

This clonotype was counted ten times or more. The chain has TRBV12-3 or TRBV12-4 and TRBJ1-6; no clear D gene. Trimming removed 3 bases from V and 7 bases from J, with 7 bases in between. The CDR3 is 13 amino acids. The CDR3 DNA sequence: TGTGCCAGCAGTTTTGTGGGGAATTCACCCCTCCACTTT. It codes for CASSFVGNSPLHF.

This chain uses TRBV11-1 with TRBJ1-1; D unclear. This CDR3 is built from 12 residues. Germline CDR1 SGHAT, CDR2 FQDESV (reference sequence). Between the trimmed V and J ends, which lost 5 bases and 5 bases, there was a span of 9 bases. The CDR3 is CASSPFTTEAFF. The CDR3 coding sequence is TGTGCCAGCAGCCCTTTTACAACTGAAGCTTTCTTT.

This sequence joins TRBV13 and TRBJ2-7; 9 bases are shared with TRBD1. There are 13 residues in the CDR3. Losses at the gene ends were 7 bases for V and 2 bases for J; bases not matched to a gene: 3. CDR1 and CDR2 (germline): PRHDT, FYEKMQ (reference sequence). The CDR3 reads CASTRQGAYEQYF. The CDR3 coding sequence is TGTGCCAGCACCCGACAGGGGGCCTACGAGCAGTACTTC.

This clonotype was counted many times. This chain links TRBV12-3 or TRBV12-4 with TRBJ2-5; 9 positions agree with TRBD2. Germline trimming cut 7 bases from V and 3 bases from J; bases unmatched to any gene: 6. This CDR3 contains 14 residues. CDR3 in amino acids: CASTFSGSEETQYF. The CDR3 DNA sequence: TGTGCCAGCACTTTTAGCGGGAGTGAAGAGACCCAGTACTTC.

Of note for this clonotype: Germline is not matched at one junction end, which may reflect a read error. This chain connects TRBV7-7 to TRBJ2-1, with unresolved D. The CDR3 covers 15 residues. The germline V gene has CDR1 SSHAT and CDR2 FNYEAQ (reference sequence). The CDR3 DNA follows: TGTGCTAGCAGCTTAGATCTCGGATCGTTCAATGAGCAGTTCTTC. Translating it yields CASSLDLGSFNEQFF. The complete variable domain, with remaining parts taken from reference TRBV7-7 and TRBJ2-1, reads GAGVSQSPRYKVTKRGQDVTLRCDPISSHATLYWYQQALGQGPEFLTYFNYEAQPDKSGLPSDRFSAERPEGSISTLTIQRTEQRDSAMYRCASSLDLGSFNEQFFGPGTRLTVL.

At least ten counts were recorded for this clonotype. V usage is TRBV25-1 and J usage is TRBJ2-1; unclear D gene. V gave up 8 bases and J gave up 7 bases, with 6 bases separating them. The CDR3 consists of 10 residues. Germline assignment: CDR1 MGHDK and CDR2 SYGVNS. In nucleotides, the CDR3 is TGTGCCAGCCGGCGGAATGAGCAGTTCTTC. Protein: CASRRNEQFF.

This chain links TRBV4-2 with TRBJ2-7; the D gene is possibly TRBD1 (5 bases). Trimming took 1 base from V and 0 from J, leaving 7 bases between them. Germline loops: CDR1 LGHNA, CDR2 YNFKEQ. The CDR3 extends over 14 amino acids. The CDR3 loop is CASSQGQGSYEQYF. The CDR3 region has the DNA TGTGCCAGCAGCCAAGGGCAGGGCTCCTACGAGCAGTACTTC.

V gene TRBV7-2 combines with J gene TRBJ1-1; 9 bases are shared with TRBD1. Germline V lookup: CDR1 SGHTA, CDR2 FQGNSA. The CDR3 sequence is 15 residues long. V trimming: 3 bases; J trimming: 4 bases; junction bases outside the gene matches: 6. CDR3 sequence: CASSLEQGARTEAFF. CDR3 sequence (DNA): TGTGCCAGCAGCTTGGAACAGGGGGCGCGCACTGAAGCTTTCTTT.

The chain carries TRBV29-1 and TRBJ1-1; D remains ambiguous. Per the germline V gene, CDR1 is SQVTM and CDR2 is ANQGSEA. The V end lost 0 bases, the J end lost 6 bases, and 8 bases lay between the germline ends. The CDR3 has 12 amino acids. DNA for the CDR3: TGCAGCGTTGAAGAGGGTAAAGCTGAAGCTTTCTTT. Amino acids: CSVEEGKAEAFF.

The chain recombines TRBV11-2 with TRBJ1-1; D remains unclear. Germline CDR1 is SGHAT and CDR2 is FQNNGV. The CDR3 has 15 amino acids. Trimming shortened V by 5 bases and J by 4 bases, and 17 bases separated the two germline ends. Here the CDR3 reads CASSPDGVGGTEAFF. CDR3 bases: TGTGCCAGCAGCCCAGATGGGGTTGGAGGCACTGAAGCTTTCTTT.

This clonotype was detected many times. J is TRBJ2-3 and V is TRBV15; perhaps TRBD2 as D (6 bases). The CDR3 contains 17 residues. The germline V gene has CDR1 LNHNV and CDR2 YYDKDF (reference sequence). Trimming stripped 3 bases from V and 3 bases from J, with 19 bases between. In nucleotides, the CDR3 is TGTGCCACCAGCAGGGGCTCTAGGGCGGGGATGACAGATACGCAGTATTTT. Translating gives CATSRGSRAGMTDTQYF.

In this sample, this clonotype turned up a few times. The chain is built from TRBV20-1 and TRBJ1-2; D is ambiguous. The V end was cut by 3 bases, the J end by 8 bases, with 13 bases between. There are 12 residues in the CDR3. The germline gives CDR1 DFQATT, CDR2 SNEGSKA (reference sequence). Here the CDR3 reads CSASFGEKGYTF. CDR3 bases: TGCAGTGCTAGTTTTGGGGAGAAGGGCTACACCTTC.